This record concerns one T cell receptor beta chain sequence. The CDR3 runs 14 residues. CDR1 LNHDA and CDR2 SQIVND come from the germline V gene (reference sequence). The V gene lost 6 bases and the J gene lost 0 bases, with 11 bases spanning the gap. The data derive from a study of cytomegalovirus exposure and HLA in healthy donors. Generated by immunoSEQ multiplex PCR, the TCRdb table keeps only in-frame clones and is missing some. The table shows 220,000 or so clones, with approximately 80% occurring only once. The sequencing input was PBMCs. The TCR sequence derives from a woman in her 30s in good health and CMV-seropositive. The gene calls are TRBV19 and TRBJ1-1; no reliable D call. The CDR3 DNA is TGTGCCAGTAGGAATACAGCTATGAACACTGAAGCTTTCTTT. This gives the protein CASRNTAMNTEAFF.